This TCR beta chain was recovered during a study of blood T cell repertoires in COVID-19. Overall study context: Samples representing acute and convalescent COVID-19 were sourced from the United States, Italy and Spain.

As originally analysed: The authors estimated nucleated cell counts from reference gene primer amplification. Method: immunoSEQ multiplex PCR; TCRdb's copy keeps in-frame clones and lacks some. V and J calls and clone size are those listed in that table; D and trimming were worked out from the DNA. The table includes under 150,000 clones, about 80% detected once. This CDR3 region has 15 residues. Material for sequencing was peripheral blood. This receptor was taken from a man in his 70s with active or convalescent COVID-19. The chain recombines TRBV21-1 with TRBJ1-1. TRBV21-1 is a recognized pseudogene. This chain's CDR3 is CASNVPREMNTEAFF. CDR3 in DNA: TGTGCCAGCAACGTCCCGCGGGAAATGAACACTGAAGCTTTCTTT.